One and the same sample provided the 18 T cell receptor beta chains below, sequenced in a study of blood T cell repertoires in COVID-19. Measured with immunoSEQ multiplex PCR; TCRdb has only the in-frame clones, and not every one. The sample has about 240,000 clones; 86% are singletons. Sequencing was carried out using peripheral blood. All receptors come from a woman aged 50 to 60 with COVID-19, enrolled during active disease.

The V call is TRBV7-9, the J call TRBJ2-3; a weak D match, TRBD2 (7 bases). Germline V gene sequence: CDR1 SEHNR, CDR2 FQNEAQ (reference sequence). Trimming stripped 5 bases from V and 2 bases from J, with 14 bases between. The CDR3 is 15 amino acids. DNA of the CDR3: TGTGCCAGCAGCCCCTCGGGGGGCCTCACAGATACGCAGTATTTT. Protein sequence: CASSPSGGLTDTQYF.

This sequence joins TRBV19 and TRBJ1-5; D is perhaps TRBD1 (5 bases). Germline assignment: CDR1 LNHDA and CDR2 SQIVND (reference sequence). Trimming cost V 3 bases and J 0 bases, with 9 bases left between them. The CDR3 runs 15 residues. The CDR3 DNA reads as TGTGCCAGTAGTATGACAGATTATAGCAATCAGCCCCAGCATTTT. It codes for CASSMTDYSNQPQHF.

The chain recombines TRBV3-1 (or the pseudogene TRBV3-2) with TRBJ1-2; tentative D call: TRBD1 (6 bases). CDR1 LGHDT and CDR2 YNNKEL come from the germline V gene (reference sequence). This CDR3 is built from 13 residues. The V end lost 1 base, the J end lost 7 bases, and 10 bases lay between the germline ends. The CDR3 is CASSQVQGGGYTF. DNA of the CDR3: TGTGCCAGCAGCCAAGTGCAAGGGGGTGGCTACACCTTC.

This clone was counted a single time. The gene calls are TRBV7-9 and TRBJ2-7, with 8 bases matching TRBD1. Germline CDR1 is SEHNR and CDR2 is FQNEAQ (reference sequence). The CDR3 loop spans 15 amino acids. V shed 1 base, J shed 3 bases, and the junction held 5 bases outside the gene matches. CDR3 DNA: TGTGCCAGCAGCTTAGGCCCCGACAGGGGCTACGAGCAGTACTTC. Translation gives CASSLGPDRGYEQYF.

The J gene is TRBJ1-6, the V gene TRBV7-6, with D possibly being TRBD1 (6 bases). The CDR3 runs 16 residues. V was cut by 0 bases and J by 4 bases, with 10 bases left in between. Germline assignment: CDR1 SGHVS and CDR2 FNYEAQ. The DNA for the CDR3 is TGTGCCAGCAGCTTAGCCGGGACAACTTATAATTCACCCCTCCACTTT. Its protein is CASSLAGTTYNSPLHF.

The rearrangement uses TRBV14 and TRBJ1-6; D call uncertain. Germline lookup yields CDR1 SGHDN and CDR2 FVKESK. V shed 1 base and J shed 0 bases, with 7 bases lying between them. This CDR3 has 16 residues. The CDR3 region is CASSQVRNSYNSPLHF. The CDR3 nucleotides read TGTGCCAGCAGCCAAGTGAGGAACTCCTATAATTCACCCCTCCACTTT.

This chain uses TRBV5-1 with TRBJ1-6, with D perhaps TRBD1 (6 bases). The length of the CDR3 is 16 residues. The V end lost 2 bases, the J end lost 7 bases, and 16 bases lay between the germline ends. Germline CDR1 is SGHRS and CDR2 is YFSETQ. The CDR3 coding sequence is TGCGCCAGCAGCTTAAGAGAGCAGGGGTTAAATTCACCCCTCCACTTT. Protein product: CASSLREQGLNSPLHF.

V and J are TRBV5-5 and TRBJ2-1; 7 bases are a match to TRBD1. Germline loops: CDR1 SGHKS, CDR2 YYEKEE (reference sequence). Unmatched junction bases numbered 5, after V lost 0 bases and J lost 8 bases. There are 14 residues in the CDR3. The CDR3 coding sequence is TGTGCCAGCAGCTTGGTGCAGGGGGTTGATGAGCAGTTCTTC. As protein: CASSLVQGVDEQFF.

V gene TRBV7-2 combines with J gene TRBJ2-5, with 12 bases lining up with TRBD1. With 7 bases clipped from V and 5 bases from J, the junction kept 11 bases outside the gene matches. CDR3 size: 16 residues. CDR1 is SGHTA, CDR2 FQGNSA, per germline. The CDR3 DNA sequence: TGTGCCAGCACCCTAACCGGGACAGGGGGCGGTGAGACCCAGTACTTC. It encodes CASTLTGTGGGETQYF.

The chain couples TRBV5-6 to TRBJ2-1; D is possibly TRBD1 (6 bases). V gave up 2 bases and J gave up 5 bases, with 14 bases separating them. CDR3 length: 15 amino acids. Germline V CDR1 and CDR2: SGHDT, YYEEEE. The CDR3, as DNA: TGTGCCAGCAGCTTTTACTCCCGGGACAACAATGAGCAGTTCTTC. Its protein is CASSFYSRDNNEQFF. Combining the CDR3 with reference TRBV5-6 and TRBJ2-1 gives the whole variable domain DAGVTQSPTHLIKTRGQQVTLRCSPKSGHDTVSWYQQALGQGPQFIFQYYEEEERQRGNFPDRFSGHQFPNYSSELNVNALLLGDSALYLCASSFYSRDNNEQFFGPGTRLTVL.

This chain joins TRBV19 and TRBJ2-7; D gene uncertain. Germline loops: CDR1 LNHDA, CDR2 SQIVND (reference sequence). V was cut by 4 bases and J by 4 bases, with 23 bases left in between. The CDR3 length is 17 residues. For the CDR3, the DNA is TGTGCCAGTAGTACCTCGAGACACACAGAGCTTCCTTACGAGCAGTACTTC. Amino acid sequence: CASSTSRHTELPYEQYF.

This chain links TRBV5-1 with TRBJ2-1; tentatively, D is TRBD2 (5 bases). This CDR3 region has 14 residues. Germline lookup yields CDR1 SGHRS and CDR2 YFSETQ. V dropped 4 bases and J dropped 3 bases, with 11 bases sitting between them. The CDR3 DNA sequence: TGCGCCAGCAGCGGGCTAGCAGGCTACAATGAGCAGTTCTTC. This sequence encodes CASSGLAGYNEQFF. The whole variable domain, filled in from reference TRBV5-1 and TRBJ2-1, reads KAGVTQTPRYLIKTRGQQVTLSCSPISGHRSVSWYQQTPGQGLQFLFEYFSETQRNKGNFPGRFSGRQFSNSRSEMNVSTLELGDSALYLCASSGLAGYNEQFFGPGTRLTVL.

The chain recombines TRBV4-1 with TRBJ2-1; D gene ambiguous. Looked up from germline, CDR1 is MGHRA and CDR2 is YSYEKL. V lost 4 bases and J 9 bases, leaving 13 bases between the germline ends. CDR3 length: 13 amino acids. The CDR3 reads CASSLSPPSEQFF. The CDR3 coding sequence is TGCGCCAGCAGCCTATCCCCCCCGAGTGAGCAGTTCTTC.

This chain uses TRBV10-3 with TRBJ1-2; D not certain. CDR1 is ENHRY, CDR2 SYGVKD, per germline. The CDR3 consists of 14 residues. V dropped 0 bases and J dropped 4 bases, with 9 bases sitting between them. The CDR3 DNA is TGTGCCATCAGTGAGTCAGCGGGTCTCTATGGCTACACCTTC. Translated, it gives CAISESAGLYGYTF.

The chain recombines TRBV5-1 with TRBJ2-4, with 7 bases that match TRBD1. V trimming: 2 bases; J trimming: 0 bases; junction bases outside the gene matches: 2. Per germline, CDR1 SGHRS and CDR2 YFSETQ. The CDR3 runs 15 residues. CDR3 coding DNA: TGCGCCAGCAGCTTACAGGGGTTAGCCAAAAACATTCAGTACTTC. It encodes CASSLQGLAKNIQYF.

The rearrangement joins TRBV6-5 to TRBJ1-2; 8 bases match TRBD1. The junction had 10 bases not matched to a gene; V was cut back by 2 bases and J by 8 bases. Germline values: CDR1 MNHEY, CDR2 SVGAGI. The CDR3 loop spans 15 amino acids. CDR3 DNA: TGTGCCAGCAGTTACCGGGGACAGGAAGGCTTCGGCTACACCTTC. This encodes CASSYRGQEGFGYTF.

The chain carries TRBV5-6 and TRBJ2-4; the D is unclear. V dropped 0 bases and J dropped 4 bases, with 5 bases sitting between them. The CDR3 has 13 residues. Germline CDR1 SGHDT, CDR2 YYEEEE. The CDR3 sequence: CASSLGVKNIQYF. The CDR3 nucleotides read TGTGCCAGCAGCTTGGGTGTAAAAAACATTCAGTACTTC. Together with reference TRBV5-6 and TRBJ2-4, the CDR3 gives the full variable domain: DAGVTQSPTHLIKTRGQQVTLRCSPKSGHDTVSWYQQALGQGPQFIFQYYEEEERQRGNFPDRFSGHQFPNYSSELNVNALLLGDSALYLCASSLGVKNIQYFGAGTRLSVL.

V and J are TRBV4-2 and TRBJ1-2, with 9 bases identical to TRBD1. The ends lost 3 bases at V and 4 bases at J; junction bases unmatched: 0. Germline values: CDR1 LGHNA, CDR2 YNFKEQ. The CDR3 sequence is 13 residues long. As DNA, the CDR3 is TGTGCCAGCAGCCAGACAGGGGGCTATGGCTACACCTTC. Protein: CASSQTGGYGYTF.